The present entry profiles one T cell receptor (beta chain) with its context. The data derive from a study of cytomegalovirus exposure and HLA in healthy donors. This CDR3 spans 14 amino acids. Per the germline V gene, CDR1 is MDHEN and CDR2 is SYDVKM. V gave up 2 bases and J gave up 9 bases; unmatched junction bases: 5. Sequencing was performed with immunoSEQ multiplex PCR; in TCRdb, only in-frame clones are kept and a portion is missing. The sample gives over 200,000 clones, 88% of which show up once; around 3% is in the top ten. The chain is built from TRBV28 and TRBJ1-4; TRBD1 aligns across 8 bases. The sequence was collected from a woman under 30 in good health and CMV-seronegative. The specimen sequenced was PBMCs. The CDR3 DNA sequence: TGTGCCAGCAGTTTAGGGGCAGGGGGCAAAAAACTGTTTTTT. This sequence encodes CASSLGAGGKKLFF.